Shown below are 7 T cell receptor beta chains from a single sample sequenced in a study of beta chain features in type 1 diabetes. Expressed TCRB transcripts were sequenced, since all the RNA that had been isolated was reverse transcribed. Only in-frame clones appear in the TCRdb table, and some are missing; sequencing was by immunoSEQ multiplex PCR. The table lists fewer than 250,000 clones, 7.5% to 10% of them singletons. Material for sequencing was naive CD4+ T cells from blood. The receptors stem from a woman between 18 and 30 years old in good health.

The CDR3 spells CASRLLPNYGYTF. CDR3 coding DNA: TGTGCCAGCAGGCTACTACCTAACTATGGCTACACCTTC. The chain uses TRBV6-1 and TRBJ1-2; D not certain. Trimming took off 6 bases at V and 0 bases at J, with 8 bases between the two ends. The CDR3 has 13 amino acids. Per the germline V gene, CDR1 is MNHNS and CDR2 is SASEGT.

This rearrangement joins TRBV29-1 to TRBJ1-1; the match to TRBD1 covers 7 bases. This CDR3 comprises 13 residues. Trimming cost V 8 bases and J 0 bases; bases outside gene matches: 6. Germline loops: CDR1 SQVTM, CDR2 ANQGSEA. CDR3 protein: CSILTGLNTEAFF. Here the CDR3 DNA reads TGCAGCATCCTGACAGGGTTGAACACTGAAGCTTTCTTT.

V is TRBV11-2 and J is TRBJ2-1; 10 nucleotides match TRBD2. The germline gives CDR1 SGHAT, CDR2 FQNNGV. After removal of 1 base from V and 5 bases from J, the junction contained 5 bases not matched to a gene. The length of the CDR3 is 16 residues. The CDR3 nucleotides are TGTGCCAGCAGCTTAGGAAGGCTAGCGGGGGACAATGAGCAGTTCTTC. Translated, it gives CASSLGRLAGDNEQFF.

This clone was counted ten times or more. The rearrangement links TRBV21-1 to TRBJ1-2; the D call in the table, TRBD1, was not verified against the DNA. TRBV21-1 is a recognized pseudogene. The CDR3 is made up of 10 amino acids. Here the CDR3 reads CASSGAGYTF. As DNA, the CDR3 is TGTGCCAGCAGCGGGGCTGGCTACACCTTC.

This clone came up a few times. This chain uses TRBV2 with TRBJ2-6, with no clear D. The germline CDR1 and CDR2 sequences are SNHLY and FYNNEI. The CDR3 sequence is 17 residues long. The V gene lost 3 bases and the J gene lost 0 bases, with 12 bases spanning the gap. The CDR3 bases are TGTGCCAGCAGTGAGGGCAGAAAAGGCTCTGGGGCCAACGTCCTGACTTTC. It translates to CASSEGRKGSGANVLTF.

This clone has only a few counts. The rearrangement uses TRBV6-5 and TRBJ1-5; 7 positions agree with TRBD1. Germline loops: CDR1 MNHEY, CDR2 SVGAGI. With V trimmed by 6 bases and J by 5 bases, 7 bases remained unmatched. The CDR3 spans 14 residues. CDR3 sequence: CASSRGQWDQPQHF. CDR3 coding DNA: TGTGCCAGCAGCCGGGGACAGTGGGATCAGCCCCAGCATTTT.

Only a few counts were recorded for this clone. The J gene is TRBJ1-2, the V gene TRBV9; D possibly corresponds to TRBD1 (5 bases). Deletions cut 0 bases from V and 6 bases from J, with 12 bases between. Germline-derived CDR1 and CDR2 are SGDLS and YYNGEE. CDR3 length equals 14 residues. CDR3: CASSVARVFDGYTF. CDR3 DNA: TGTGCCAGCAGCGTAGCCAGGGTCTTTGATGGCTACACCTTC.